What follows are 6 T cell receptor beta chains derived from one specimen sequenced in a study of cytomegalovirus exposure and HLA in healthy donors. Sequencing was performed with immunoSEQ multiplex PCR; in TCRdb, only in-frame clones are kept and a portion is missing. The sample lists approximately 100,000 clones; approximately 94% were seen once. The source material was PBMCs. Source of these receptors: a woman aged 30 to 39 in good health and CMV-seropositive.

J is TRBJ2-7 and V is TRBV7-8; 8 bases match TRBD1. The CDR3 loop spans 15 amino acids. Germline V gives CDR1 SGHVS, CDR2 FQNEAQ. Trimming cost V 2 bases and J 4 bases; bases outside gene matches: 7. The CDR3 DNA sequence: TGTGCCAGCAGCTTATCCCTCGGACAGGGATACGAGCAGTACTTC. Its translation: CASSLSLGQGYEQYF.

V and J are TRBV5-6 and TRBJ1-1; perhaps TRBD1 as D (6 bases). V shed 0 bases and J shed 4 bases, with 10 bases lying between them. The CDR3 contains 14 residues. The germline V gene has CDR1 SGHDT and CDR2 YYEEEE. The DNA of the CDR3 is TGTGCCAGCAGCTTGGATATCAGGGGCACTGAAGCTTTCTTT. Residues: CASSLDIRGTEAFF.

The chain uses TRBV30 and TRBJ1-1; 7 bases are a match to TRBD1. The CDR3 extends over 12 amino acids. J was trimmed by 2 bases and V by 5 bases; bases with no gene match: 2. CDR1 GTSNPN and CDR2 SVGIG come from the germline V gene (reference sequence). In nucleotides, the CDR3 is TGTGCCTGGGGACAGGCAAACACTGAAGCTTTCTTT. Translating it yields CAWGQANTEAFF.

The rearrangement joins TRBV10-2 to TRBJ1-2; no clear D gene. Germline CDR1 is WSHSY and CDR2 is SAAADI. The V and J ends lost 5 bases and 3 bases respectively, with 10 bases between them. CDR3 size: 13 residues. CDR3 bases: TGCGCCAGCAGTTCCCAGGTCGACTATGGCTACACCTTC. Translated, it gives CASSSQVDYGYTF.

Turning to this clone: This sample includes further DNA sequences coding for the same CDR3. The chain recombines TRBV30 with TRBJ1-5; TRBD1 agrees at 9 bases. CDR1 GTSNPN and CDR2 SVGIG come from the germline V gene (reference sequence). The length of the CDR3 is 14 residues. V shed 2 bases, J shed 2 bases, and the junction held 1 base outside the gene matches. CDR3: CAWSRTGGNQPQHF. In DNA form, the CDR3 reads TGTGCCTGGAGTAGGACAGGGGGCAATCAGCCCCAGCATTTT.

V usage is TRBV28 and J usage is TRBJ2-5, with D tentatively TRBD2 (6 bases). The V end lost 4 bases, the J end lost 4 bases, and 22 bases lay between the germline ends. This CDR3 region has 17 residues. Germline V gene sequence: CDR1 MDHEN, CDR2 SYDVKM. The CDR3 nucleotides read TGTGCCAGCAGTTGTCACCCTCCCCCCGAGCGGGCAGAGACCCAGTACTTC. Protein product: CASSCHPPPERAETQYF.